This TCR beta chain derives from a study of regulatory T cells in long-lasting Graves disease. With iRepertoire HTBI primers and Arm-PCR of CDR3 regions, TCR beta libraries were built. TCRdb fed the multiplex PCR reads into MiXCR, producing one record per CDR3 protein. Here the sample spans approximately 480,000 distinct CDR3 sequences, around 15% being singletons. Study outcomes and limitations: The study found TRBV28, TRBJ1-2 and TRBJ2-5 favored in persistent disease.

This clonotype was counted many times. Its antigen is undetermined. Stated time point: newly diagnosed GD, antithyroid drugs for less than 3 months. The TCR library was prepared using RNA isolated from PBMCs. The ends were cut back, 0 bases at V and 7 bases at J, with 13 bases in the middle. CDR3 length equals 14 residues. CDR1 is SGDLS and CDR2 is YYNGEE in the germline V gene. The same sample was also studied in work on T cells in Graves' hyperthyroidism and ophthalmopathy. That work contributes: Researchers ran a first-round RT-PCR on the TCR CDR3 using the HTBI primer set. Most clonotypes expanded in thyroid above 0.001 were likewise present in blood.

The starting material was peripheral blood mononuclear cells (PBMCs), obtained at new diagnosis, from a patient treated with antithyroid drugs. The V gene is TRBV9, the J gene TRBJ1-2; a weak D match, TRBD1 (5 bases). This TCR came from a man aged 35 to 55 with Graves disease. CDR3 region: CASSVGGEEGGYTF. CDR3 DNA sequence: TGTGCCAGCAGCGTAGGAGGGGAAGAAGGTGGCTACACCTTC.